This entry describes one TCR beta chain. This record comes from a study of shared clonotypes between healthy human individuals. Study in general: Each donor's CD8 memory used one plate, CD8 naive two, each CD4 subset three.

Deep-level settings were used for running the assay. Assay: immunoSEQ multiplex PCR; the TCRdb copy retains only in-frame clones and omits some. The data hold some 2.4 million clones, with approximately 94% observed a single time. The sequenced material came from naive CD4+ T cells from PBMCs. The subset here: CD45RA+ positively selected. This clonotype originated in a man aged 18 to 29 in good health. Some clones in this sample may be carry-over from other donors' samples.

Here the CDR3 DNA reads TGTGCCAGTAGTATGAACCTCGGACTAGCGGGAAGTGAGCAGTTCTTC. Protein product: CASSMNLGLAGSEQFF. V gene TRBV19 combines with J gene TRBJ2-1; TRBD2 agrees at 12 bases. Germline CDR1 and CDR2: LNHDA and SQIVND (reference sequence). V lost 3 bases to trimming and J lost 9 bases; unmatched junction nucleotides: 9. The CDR3 has 16 residues.